The 19 T cell receptor beta chains reported below all come from one sample, sequenced in a study of T cell responses to AZD1222 COVID-19 vaccine. The repertoire was sequenced with immunoSEQ multiplex PCR; TCRdb's copy has only in-frame clones and lacks some. This sample yields roughly 55,000 clones, of which 87% are seen a single time; roughly 4% belongs to the top ten. The sequenced sample was peripheral blood, obtained on day 0 of AZD1222 vaccination. These TCRs come from an adult in good health.

This clone appeared a single time. The chain carries TRBV11-2 and TRBJ1-5, with a possible D match to TRBD1 (5 bases). This CDR3 has 16 amino acids. Germline V CDR1 and CDR2: SGHAT, FQNNGV. Trimming shortened V by 9 bases and J by 0 bases, and 18 bases separated the two germline ends. Here the CDR3 DNA reads TGTGCCAGTGCCTTGTCAGGGAACCCTAGCAATCAGCCCCAGCATTTT. This gives the protein CASALSGNPSNQPQHF.

The chain combines TRBV6-5 with TRBJ1-1, with D possibly being TRBD1 (6 bases). Trimming left V 10 bases short and J 0 bases short, with 9 bases between. Germline-derived CDR1 and CDR2 are MNHEY and SVGAGI. The CDR3 extends over 12 amino acids. The CDR3 here is CAKGHMNTEAFF. Here the CDR3 DNA reads TGTGCCAAGGGACACATGAACACTGAAGCTTTCTTT.

The chain joins TRBV5-6 to TRBJ2-3; either TRBD1 or TRBD2 may supply D (5 bases each). V was clipped by 3 bases and J by 3 bases, with 14 bases between them. Germline V gene lookup returns CDR1 SGHDT and CDR2 YYEEEE. The CDR3 extends over 15 amino acids. CDR3 nucleotides: TGTGCCAGCAGCTCTCAGGGAGAGTGGACAGATACGCAGTATTTT. Translating it yields CASSSQGEWTDTQYF.

The CDR3 reads CASRTRDRASSYEQYF. For the CDR3, the DNA is TGTGCCAGCAGAACGAGGGACAGGGCAAGCTCCTACGAGCAGTACTTC. V is TRBV28 and J is TRBJ2-7; 9 bases agree with TRBD1. The length of the CDR3 is 16 residues. J was trimmed by 0 bases and V by 6 bases; bases with no gene match: 9. The germline V gene has CDR1 MDHEN and CDR2 SYDVKM.

This clone was counted a few times. The chain carries TRBV5-6 and TRBJ2-6; no clear D gene. The V end lost 4 bases, the J end lost 0 bases, and 8 bases lay between the germline ends. The CDR3 extends over 15 amino acids. Germline CDR1 SGHDT, CDR2 YYEEEE. In DNA form, the CDR3 reads TGTGCCAGCAGCGTGGACCTCTCTGGGGCCAACGTCCTGACTTTC. Protein sequence: CASSVDLSGANVLTF.

J is TRBJ1-6 and V is TRBV6-1; a weak D match, TRBD1 (6 bases). V lost 4 bases to trimming and J lost 0 bases, with 16 bases between them. Per germline, CDR1 MNHNS and CDR2 SASEGT. CDR3 length: 18 residues. CDR3 sequence (DNA): TGTGCCAGCAGTGGGGGGAGGGGGTACAGCTCCTATAATTCACCCCTCCACTTT. The encoded protein is CASSGGRGYSSYNSPLHF.

This chain uses TRBV28 with TRBJ2-5; 7 bases match TRBD2. CDR3 length: 14 amino acids. Per germline, CDR1 MDHEN and CDR2 SYDVKM. With 5 bases clipped from V and 5 bases from J, the junction kept 8 bases outside the gene matches. CDR3 in amino acids: CASSRTTSRETQYF. The CDR3 coding sequence is TGTGCCAGCAGTCGGACGACTAGCCGGGAGACCCAGTACTTC.

The chain employs TRBV11-2 and TRBJ1-1, with D possibly TRBD1 on 6 matching bases. CDR3 size: 15 residues. The V end lost 1 base, the J end lost 5 bases, and 14 bases lay between the germline ends. CDR1 is SGHAT and CDR2 is FQNNGV in the germline V gene. The CDR3 spells CASSLGIGGSTEAFF. The CDR3 region has the DNA TGTGCCAGCAGCTTAGGAATAGGGGGAAGTACTGAAGCTTTCTTT.

V is TRBV6-1 and J is TRBJ2-7; the match to TRBD1 covers 10 bases. The ends lost 3 bases at V and 3 bases at J; junction bases unmatched: 5. Looked up from germline, CDR1 is MNHNS and CDR2 is SASEGT. The CDR3 runs to 15 residues. The CDR3 loop reads CASSEGDRGSYEQYF. CDR3 nucleotide sequence: TGTGCCAGCAGTGAGGGGGACAGGGGAAGCTACGAGCAGTACTTC.

This chain connects TRBV5-1 to TRBJ1-1, with TRBD1 matching over 7 bases. Germline V gene lookup returns CDR1 SGHRS and CDR2 YFSETQ. This CDR3 has 15 amino acids. V lost 4 bases to trimming and J lost 4 bases; unmatched junction nucleotides: 10. CDR3 sequence reads: CASSPQGQAGTEAFF. DNA of the CDR3: TGCGCCAGCAGCCCACAGGGGCAGGCGGGCACTGAAGCTTTCTTT.

This clone showed up just once. The chain carries TRBV6-5 and TRBJ2-7; no clear D. This CDR3 contains 13 residues. Trimming left V 4 bases short and J 1 base short, with 8 bases between. Germline CDR1 and CDR2: MNHEY and SVGAGI. This CDR3 is CASSFGGSYEQYF. CDR3 coding DNA: TGTGCCAGCAGTTTCGGTGGGTCCTACGAGCAGTACTTC.

J is TRBJ1-5 and V is TRBV6-1, with 7 positions matching TRBD1. Germline loops: CDR1 MNHNS, CDR2 SASEGT. V lost 2 bases to trimming and J lost 4 bases; unmatched junction nucleotides: 5. The CDR3 consists of 15 residues. CDR3: CASSEISQGNQPQHF. CDR3 DNA sequence: TGTGCCAGCAGTGAAATATCACAGGGGAATCAGCCCCAGCATTTT.

This clone was recorded only once. The chain joins TRBV30 to TRBJ2-2; TRBD2 matches at 8 bases. The CDR3 length is 11 residues. The V gene end was trimmed by 2 bases and the J gene end by 11 bases; junction bases not matched to a gene: 1. Germline V gene lookup returns CDR1 GTSNPN and CDR2 SVGIG (reference sequence). The CDR3 DNA sequence: TGTGCCTGGAGTCGGGGGGGTGAGCTGTTTTTT. It codes for CAWSRGGELFF.

The gene calls are TRBV6-2 or TRBV6-3 and TRBJ2-7; TRBD2 matches at 7 bases. In germline, CDR1 is MNHEY, CDR2 SVGEGT. The length of the CDR3 is 16 residues. V dropped 2 bases and J dropped 0; count of bases not matched to a gene: 7. The CDR3 DNA reads TGTGCCAGCAGTTACGGGGTTAGCGGGCTCTCCTACGAGCAGTACTTC. Translated, it gives CASSYGVSGLSYEQYF.

This clone was seen only a few times. The CDR3 sequence is CASSTGSGARYEQYF. In DNA, the CDR3 is TGTGCCAGTAGTACAGGGTCAGGGGCTCGGTACGAGCAGTACTTC. The chain uses TRBV19 and TRBJ2-7, with D possibly TRBD1 on 6 matching bases. V was trimmed by 4 bases and J by 4 bases, leaving 17 bases between them. This CDR3 has 15 residues. Germline loops: CDR1 LNHDA, CDR2 SQIVND (reference sequence).

CDR3 in amino acids: CATSRDLEGSTEAFF. Here the CDR3 DNA reads TGTGCCACCAGCAGAGATTTGGAGGGCTCCACTGAAGCTTTCTTT. V is TRBV15 and J is TRBJ1-1; unclear D gene. This CDR3 spans 15 amino acids. Trimming took off 0 bases at V and 4 bases at J, with 12 bases between the two ends. The germline V gene encodes CDR1 LNHNV and CDR2 YYDKDF (reference sequence).

The chain employs TRBV2 and TRBJ2-7; D is undetermined. Germline lookup yields CDR1 SNHLY and CDR2 FYNNEI. V lost 4 bases and J 0 bases, leaving 13 bases between the germline ends. The CDR3 has 15 residues. DNA for the CDR3: TGTGCCAGCAGTGCTACAGCCATTCTCTCCTACGAGCAGTACTTC. It codes for CASSATAILSYEQYF.

The chain couples TRBV5-5 to TRBJ2-7; TRBD1 matches at 9 bases. Germline V gene data show CDR1 as SGHKS and CDR2 as YYEKEE (reference sequence). CDR3 size: 18 residues. The V gene end was trimmed by 3 bases and the J gene end by 0 bases; junction bases not matched to a gene: 13. This CDR3 is CASSWGDRERRSSYEQYF. CDR3 bases: TGTGCCAGCAGCTGGGGGGACAGGGAGAGGCGAAGCTCCTACGAGCAGTACTTC.

V and J are TRBV4-3 and TRBJ2-2; the match to TRBD1 covers 8 bases. Germline V gives CDR1 LGHNA, CDR2 YSLEER. The CDR3 extends over 16 amino acids. Trimming cost V 0 bases and J 6 bases; bases outside gene matches: 6. The CDR3 nucleotides read TGCGCCAGCAGCCAAGATCGGCAGGGGGCCGCCGGGGAGCTGTTTTTT. Residues: CASSQDRQGAAGELFF.